One sample yielded the 5 T cell receptor beta chains listed below, sequenced in a study of blood T cell repertoires in COVID-19. Clones were sequenced by immunoSEQ multiplex PCR, and TCRdb holds only the in-frame ones, with some missing. The table shows fewer than 300,000 clones, with more than 75% occurring only once. Sequences were obtained from peripheral blood. All receptors derive from a woman in her fifties or sixties with acute or convalescent COVID-19.

The V call is TRBV7-9, the J call TRBJ1-5; D is undetermined. Trimming took 5 bases from V and 7 from J, leaving 15 bases between them. The CDR3 has 14 residues. Germline CDR1 reads SEHNR; CDR2 reads FQNEAQ (reference sequence). The CDR3 reads CASSPSGGSQPQHF. CDR3 in DNA: TGTGCCAGCAGCCCGTCAGGAGGGTCCCAGCCCCAGCATTTT.

The chain couples TRBV14 to TRBJ2-7, with 7 positions matching TRBD1. Trimming at V came to 3 bases and at J to 2 bases, leaving 10 bases not matched to a gene. This CDR3 has 16 amino acids. CDR1 and CDR2 from the germline V gene are SGHDN and FVKESK. CDR3 nucleotides: TGTGCCAGCAGCCAGCTACCGGGACAGCGCACCTACGAGCAGTACTTC. It encodes CASSQLPGQRTYEQYF.

This chain connects TRBV28 to TRBJ1-6, with 7 positions matching TRBD1. Germline V gene lookup returns CDR1 MDHEN and CDR2 SYDVKM. The CDR3 spans 15 residues. V shed 7 bases and J 8 bases; nucleotides not matched to a gene: 11. The CDR3 protein is CASTLPGQLHSPLHF. In DNA form, the CDR3 reads TGTGCCAGCACCTTACCGGGACAGCTTCATTCACCCCTCCACTTT.

The chain combines TRBV5-1 with TRBJ1-1; no reliable D call. V was pared by 4 bases and J by 0 bases, with 7 bases between. This CDR3 has 13 amino acids. Germline V gives CDR1 SGHRS, CDR2 YFSETQ. The CDR3 loop is CASSPFMNTEAFF. The CDR3 region has the DNA TGCGCCAGCAGCCCTTTTATGAACACTGAAGCTTTCTTT. The whole variable domain, remainder taken from reference TRBV5-1 and TRBJ1-1, is KAGVTQTPRYLIKTRGQQVTLSCSPISGHRSVSWYQQTPGQGLQFLFEYFSETQRNKGNFPGRFSGRQFSNSRSEMNVSTLELGDSALYLCASSPFMNTEAFFGQGTRLTVV.

The chain joins TRBV10-3 to TRBJ1-5; D gene uncertain. The CDR3 is 12 amino acids. V gave up 2 bases and J gave up 10 bases, with 9 bases separating them. CDR1 is ENHRY and CDR2 is SYGVKD in the germline V gene. The CDR3 spells CAISEPGGPQHF. DNA of the CDR3: TGTGCCATCAGTGAGCCCGGCGGACCCCAGCATTTT.